This entry lists 18 T cell receptor beta chains sequenced from one sample in a study of blood T cell repertoires in COVID-19. Produced via immunoSEQ multiplex PCR; TCRdb's table is partial and in-frame only. The sample has some 150,000 clones, approximately 87% seen once. Sequencing was performed on peripheral blood. These receptors all stem from a woman in her 50s with active or convalescent COVID-19.

The rearrangement links TRBV7-9 to TRBJ2-2, with 10 bases matching TRBD1. The CDR3 extends over 19 amino acids. CDR1 and CDR2 from the germline V gene are SEHNR and FQNEAQ (reference sequence). The J segment lost 0 bases and the V segment lost 5 bases, leaving 12 bases of the junction unmatched. The CDR3 is CASSVRDRGIVPNTGELFF. The CDR3 nucleotides read TGTGCCAGCAGCGTCCGGGACAGGGGAATAGTCCCGAACACCGGGGAGCTGTTTTTT.

This clone was found a few times. CDR3 loop: CASSLTSGGANTQYF. The CDR3 nucleotides read TGTGCCAGCAGCTTGACCAGCGGGGGGGCAAATACGCAGTATTTT. The chain employs TRBV5-6 and TRBJ2-3, with 10 bases matching TRBD2. This CDR3 region has 15 residues. Trimming at V came to 1 base and at J to 7 bases, leaving 6 bases not matched to a gene. Germline CDR1 is SGHDT and CDR2 is YYEEEE.

The rearrangement links TRBV10-3 to TRBJ2-4, with 11 bases fitting TRBD2. Germline V gene data show CDR1 as ENHRY and CDR2 as SYGVKD. The trim removed 3 bases at V and 7 bases at J, leaving 2 bases unmatched. The CDR3 loop spans 14 amino acids. The CDR3 here is CAISEVAGGNIQYF. The CDR3 nucleotides read TGTGCCATCAGTGAAGTAGCGGGGGGGAACATTCAGTACTTC.

V is TRBV6-2 or TRBV6-3 and J is TRBJ2-2; D not certain. Germline assignment: CDR1 MNHEY and CDR2 SVGEGT. Trimming took off 5 bases at V and 7 bases at J, with 11 bases between the two ends. The CDR3 length is 13 residues. The CDR3 bases are TGTGCCAGCAGTCTAACTCCCGGCGGGGAGCTGTTTTTT. Amino acids: CASSLTPGGELFF.

V is TRBV5-1 and J is TRBJ2-5, with D possibly TRBD1 on 6 matching bases. The germline CDR1 and CDR2 sequences are SGHRS and YFSETQ. The V and J ends lost 0 bases and 5 bases respectively, with 17 bases between them. CDR3 size: 16 residues. CDR3 coding DNA: TGCGCCAGCAGCTTGGCCTCCAGAGCCCAGGGGGAGACCCAGTACTTC. Amino acid sequence: CASSLASRAQGETQYF. Based on the CDR3 plus reference TRBV5-1 and TRBJ2-5, the full variable domain is KAGVTQTPRYLIKTRGQQVTLSCSPISGHRSVSWYQQTPGQGLQFLFEYFSETQRNKGNFPGRFSGRQFSNSRSEMNVSTLELGDSALYLCASSLASRAQGETQYFGPGTRLLVL.

The CDR3 nucleotides are TGTGCCAGCAGTGAAGCGGGACTAGAGGGACACTACGAGCAGTACTTC. The encoded protein is CASSEAGLEGHYEQYF. V gene TRBV2 combines with J gene TRBJ2-7, with 8 bases matching TRBD2. Germline CDR1 is SNHLY and CDR2 is FYNNEI. The CDR3 has 16 amino acids. V shed 0 bases, J shed 3 bases, and the junction held 7 bases outside the gene matches. The complete variable domain, with remaining parts taken from reference TRBV2 and TRBJ2-7, reads EPEVTQTPSHQVTQMGQEVILRCVPISNHLYFYWYRQILGQKVEFLVSFYNNEISEKSEIFDDQFSVERPDGSNFTLKIRSTKLEDSAMYFCASSEAGLEGHYEQYFGPGTRLTVT.

The rearrangement links TRBV6-5 to TRBJ1-5; unclear D gene. From germline, CDR1 is MNHEY and CDR2 SVGAGI. The ends were cut back, 4 bases at V and 3 bases at J, with 7 bases in the middle. This CDR3 has 13 residues. The DNA for the CDR3 is TGTGCCAGCAGTTTCGGGTACAATCAGCCCCAGCATTTT. It translates to CASSFGYNQPQHF.

V usage is TRBV24-1 and J usage is TRBJ1-2; TRBD1 matches 10 bases. This CDR3 region has 16 residues. Germline-derived CDR1 and CDR2 are KGHDR and SFDVKD. Trimming removed 1 base from V and 8 bases from J; junction bases left unmatched: 9. The CDR3 bases are TGTGCCACCAGTGATTTATGGTCCGGGACAGGGGTAGGCTACACCTTC. Translation gives CATSDLWSGTGVGYTF.

This chain connects TRBV9 to TRBJ2-1; 7 bases match TRBD1. The CDR3 spans 14 residues. V was clipped by 1 base and J by 7 bases; unmatched bases: 5. Germline V gene data show CDR1 as SGDLS and CDR2 as YYNGEE. The CDR3, as DNA: TGTGCCAGCAGCGTAACAGGGGAGTTAAATGAGCAGTTCTTC. This encodes CASSVTGELNEQFF.

This chain joins TRBV7-2 and TRBJ1-5; weak D call: TRBD1 (5 bases). This CDR3 has 13 residues. Trimming removed 3 bases from V and 7 bases from J, with 10 bases in between. CDR1 SGHTA and CDR2 FQGNSA come from the germline V gene. CDR3 sequence reads: CASSFSQGQPQHF. Here the CDR3 DNA reads TGTGCCAGCAGCTTCTCCCAGGGACAGCCCCAGCATTTT.

V gene TRBV11-2 combines with J gene TRBJ2-1, with TRBD1 matching 7 bases. The CDR3 length is 15 residues. V trimming: 2 bases; J trimming: 3 bases; junction bases outside the gene matches: 4. Per germline, CDR1 SGHAT and CDR2 FQNNGV. The CDR3 nucleotides read TGTGCCAGCAGCTTATCGCAGGGGGACTACAATGAGCAGTTCTTC. It codes for CASSLSQGDYNEQFF.

The V gene is TRBV6-5, the J gene TRBJ2-1, with D possibly TRBD1 on 5 matching bases. The CDR3 sequence is 12 residues long. Per the germline V gene, CDR1 is MNHEY and CDR2 is SVGAGI. V lost 7 bases and J 6 bases, leaving 10 bases between the germline ends. The CDR3 nucleotides are TGTGCCAGCAAGACCCAGGGCAATGAGCAGTTCTTC. It codes for CASKTQGNEQFF.

V is TRBV4-1 and J is TRBJ2-7; 9 nucleotides agree with TRBD1. This CDR3 comprises 15 residues. V trimming: 1 base; J trimming: 2 bases; junction bases outside the gene matches: 3. From germline, CDR1 is MGHRA and CDR2 YSYEKL. CDR3 nucleotide sequence: TGCGCCAGCAGCCAAGGGACAGGGGTGGCCTACGAGCAGTACTTC. Encoded protein: CASSQGTGVAYEQYF.

The chain recombines TRBV28 with TRBJ2-3, with D possibly TRBD2 on 6 matching bases. The CDR3 covers 13 residues. V lost 5 bases to trimming and J lost 4 bases, with 10 bases between them. In germline, CDR1 is MDHEN, CDR2 SYDVKM. The CDR3 nucleotides read TGTGCCAGCAGTATACCGGGGGCAGATACGCAGTATTTT. Translating gives CASSIPGADTQYF.

The rearrangement uses TRBV28 and TRBJ2-3, with D tentatively TRBD1 (5 bases). The CDR3 is 14 residues long. CDR1 and CDR2 (germline): MDHEN, SYDVKM. With 8 bases removed from V and 2 bases from J, the gap between germline ends came to 14 bases. Written as DNA, the CDR3 is TGTGCCAGCGCCCCCGACAGAGACACAGATACGCAGTATTTT. Its translation is CASAPDRDTDTQYF. The variable domain in full, with the rest retrieved from reference TRBV28 and TRBJ2-3, is DVKVTQSSRYLVKRTGEKVFLECVQDMDHENMFWYRQDPGLGLRLIYFSYDVKMKEKGDIPEGYSVSREKKERFSLILESASTNQTSMYLCASAPDRDTDTQYFGPGTRLTVL.

V gene TRBV11-2 combines with J gene TRBJ2-1; 8 bases match TRBD1. The CDR3 spans 15 residues. Germline assignment: CDR1 SGHAT and CDR2 FQNNGV. The junction had 11 bases not matched to a gene; V was cut back by 5 bases and J by 8 bases. The CDR3 DNA is TGTGCCAGCAGCCTTACAGGGGGGTGGATCGATGAGCAGTTCTTC. It yields the protein CASSLTGGWIDEQFF.

This clone occurred once. The chain has TRBV27 and TRBJ1-6; 10 bases are shared with TRBD1. Per the germline V gene, CDR1 is MNHEY and CDR2 is SMNVEV (reference sequence). V lost 3 bases to trimming and J lost 6 bases; unmatched junction nucleotides: 8. The CDR3 extends over 17 amino acids. CDR3 bases: TGTGCCAGCAGTTTGGGACAGGGGCTTTACCCTAATTCACCCCTCCACTTT. Translated, it gives CASSLGQGLYPNSPLHF.

The chain joins TRBV6-2 or TRBV6-3 to TRBJ2-5, with a tentative D call TRBD2 (7 bases). Trimming removed 2 bases from V and 5 bases from J, with 15 bases in between. This CDR3 contains 15 residues. Germline assignment: CDR1 MNHEY and CDR2 SVGEGT. DNA of the CDR3: TGTGCCAGCAGTTACCGTGGGGGGGCCTGGGAGACCCAGTACTTC. Translating it yields CASSYRGGAWETQYF.